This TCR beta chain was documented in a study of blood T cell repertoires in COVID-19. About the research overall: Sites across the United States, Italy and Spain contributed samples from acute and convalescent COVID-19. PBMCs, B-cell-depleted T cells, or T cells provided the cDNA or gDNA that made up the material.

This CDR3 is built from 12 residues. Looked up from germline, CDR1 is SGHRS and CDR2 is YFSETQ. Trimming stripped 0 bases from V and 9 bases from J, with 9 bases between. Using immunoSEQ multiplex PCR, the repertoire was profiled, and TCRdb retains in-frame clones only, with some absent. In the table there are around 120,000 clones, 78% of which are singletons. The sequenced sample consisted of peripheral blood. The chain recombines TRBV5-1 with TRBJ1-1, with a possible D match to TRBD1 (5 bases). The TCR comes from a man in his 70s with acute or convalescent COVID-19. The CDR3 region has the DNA TGCGCCAGCAGCTTGGACAGGACAAAAGCTTTCTTT. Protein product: CASSLDRTKAFF.